The rows below give T cell receptor beta chains drawn from one sample of a study of cytomegalovirus exposure and HLA in healthy donors. TCRdb keeps only in-frame clones here, not all; method: immunoSEQ multiplex PCR. The table includes about 72,000 clones, approximately 78% detected once. Sequenced input: PBMCs. The receptors here all came from a man between 18 and 35 years old in good health and CMV-seronegative. Both conserved end residues are part of each CDR3. The D gene is left open where the match is weak. Not all rows give a size; the values are once, few, many and, for expanded clones, a class.

abundance	j_gene	d_gene	v_gene	CDR3aa	CDR3nt
.	TRBJ2-6	.	TRBV9	CASSVAAQRGGSSGANVLTF	TGTGCCAGCAGCGTAGCCGCACAGCGCGGGGGCTCCTCTGGGGCCAACGTCCTGACTTTC
.	TRBJ1-5	TRBD1	TRBV19	CASRPPGQDLYSNQPQHF	TGTGCCAGTAGACCTCCGGGACAGGACCTCTATAGCAATCAGCCCCAGCATTTT
.	TRBJ1-2	.	TRBV27	CASKWGGGKGYTF	TGTGCCAGCAAGTGGGGGGGCGGAAAGGGCTACACCTTC
.	TRBJ2-7	TRBD1	TRBV7-2	CASSSLGTVSYEQYF	TGTGCCAGCAGCTCCCTCGGGACAGTTTCCTACGAGCAGTACTTC
.	TRBJ2-5	.	TRBV10-3	CAISDTGEKGETQYF	TGTGCCATCAGTGATACGGGGGAAAAGGGAGAGACCCAGTACTTC
.	TRBJ2-1	.	TRBV28	CASSFRQDNNEQFF	TGTGCCAGCAGTTTCCGGCAGGACAACAATGAGCAGTTCTTC
.	TRBJ2-2	.	TRBV9	CASKAGAGELFF	TGTGCCTCTAAAGCTGGTGCCGGGGAGCTGTTTTTT
.	TRBJ1-3	TRBD1	TRBV18	CASSPPGQGFNTIYF	TGTGCCAGCTCACCTCCGGGACAGGGTTTCAACACCATATATTTT
few	TRBJ2-1	TRBD1	TRBV7-9	CASSFRDRYNEQFF	TGTGCCAGCAGCTTTCGGGACAGATACAATGAGCAGTTCTTC
.	TRBJ2-7	TRBD2	TRBV4-2	CASTPSGTSYEQYF	TGTGCCAGCACCCCGAGCGGGACCTCATACGAGCAGTACTTC
.	TRBJ2-5	TRBD1	TRBV7-7	CASSLARASGGPETQYF	TGTGCTAGCAGCTTGGCTAGGGCGTCAGGGGGACCCGAGACCCAGTACTTC
.	TRBJ2-5	TRBD2	TRBV5-4	CASSPTAGRETQYF	TGTGCCAGCAGCCCTACAGCGGGACGAGAGACCCAGTACTTC
.	TRBJ2-3	TRBD2	TRBV6-5	CASTLAGGPTDTQYF	TGTGCCAGCACCCTCGCGGGGGGGCCCACAGATACGCAGTATTTT
once	TRBJ2-1	TRBD2	TRBV7-8	CASSLYPSGNSYNEQFF	TGTGCCAGCAGCTTATACCCTAGCGGGAATTCCTACAATGAGCAGTTCTTC
.	TRBJ2-5	.	TRBV5-4	CASSLGGGEGETQYF	TGTGCCAGCAGCTTAGGAGGGGGCGAAGGGGAGACCCAGTACTTC
few	TRBJ2-2	.	TRBV10-2	CASSAREERELFF	TGCGCCAGCAGTGCCAGGGAAGAGAGGGAGCTGTTTTTT
.	TRBJ2-5	.	TRBV19	CASSIGGPETQYF	TGTGCCAGTAGTATTGGCGGCCCAGAGACCCAGTACTTC
once	TRBJ2-7	TRBD1	TRBV2	CASRGGQGPLGKQYF	TGTGCCAGCAGGGGGGGACAGGGCCCTCTCGGAAAGCAGTACTTC
once	TRBJ2-5	.	TRBV5-1	CASSLTGVEETQYF	TGCGCCAGCAGCTTGACAGGAGTTGAAGAGACCCAGTACTTC
.	TRBJ2-1	TRBD2	TRBV2	CASSERGLAGGNEQFF	TGTGCCAGCAGTGAGCGGGGACTAGCGGGAGGAAATGAGCAGTTCTTC
.	TRBJ2-5	.	TRBV7-2	CASSLNSRAMGETQYF	TGTGCCAGCAGCTTAAATTCGCGGGCAATGGGAGAGACCCAGTACTTC
.	TRBJ1-4	TRBD1	TRBV5-5	CASSLNPQGGINEKLFF	TGTGCCAGCAGCTTGAATCCACAGGGGGGGATTAATGAAAAACTGTTTTTT
.	TRBJ1-5	.	TRBV7-2	CASSLDHRYQPQHF	TGTGCCAGCAGCTTAGACCACAGATATCAGCCCCAGCATTTT
.	TRBJ2-1	.	TRBV14	CASSQVYGGNEQFF	TGTGCCAGCAGCCAAGTTTATGGGGGGAATGAGCAGTTCTTC
once	TRBJ2-7	.	TRBV6-1	CASSEPGRGYEQYF	TGTGCCAGCAGTGAACCCGGCAGGGGATACGAGCAGTACTTC
.	TRBJ1-1	TRBD1	TRBV23-1	CASSPLAGGNTEAFF	TGCGCCAGCAGTCCTTTGGCAGGGGGGAACACTGAAGCTTTCTTT
.	TRBJ1-5	TRBD1	TRBV28	CASSSRGRVNQPQHF	TGTGCCAGCAGCTCGAGGGGGCGTGTCAATCAGCCCCAGCATTTT
once	TRBJ1-4	TRBD1	TRBV28	CASSFGDRDNEKLFF	TGTGCCAGCAGTTTCGGGGACAGGGACAATGAAAAACTGTTTTTT
.	TRBJ2-3	.	TRBV27	CASSLFVLGPQSTDTQYF	TGTGCCAGCAGTTTATTCGTTTTAGGCCCACAGAGCACAGATACGCAGTATTTT
.	TRBJ1-1	.	TRBV30	CAWTGRGQGEAFF	TGTGCCTGGACCGGGCGGGGGCAGGGTGAAGCTTTCTTT
few	TRBJ1-3	.	TRBV27	CAKILQVSSGNTIYF	TGTGCCAAGATCTTACAGGTGAGCTCTGGAAACACCATATATTTT
.	TRBJ1-1	.	TRBV29-1	CRLEETEAFF	TGCAGACTTGAGGAAACTGAAGCTTTCTTT
few	TRBJ1-5	.	TRBV6-6	CASSSLQPQHF	TGTGCCAGCAGTTCACTTCAGCCCCAGCATTTT
.	TRBJ2-4	.	TRBV2	CASSPRGALAKNIQYF	TGTGCCAGCAGCCCCCGCGGGGCTTTAGCCAAAAACATTCAGTACTTC
.	TRBJ2-7	.	TRBV10-2	CANSEETFYYEQYF	TGCGCCAACAGTGAGGAGACATTCTACTACGAGCAGTACTTC
.	TRBJ1-1	.	TRBV5-5	CASSLQMTALRAEAFF	TGTGCCAGCAGCCTACAAATGACGGCCTTGCGGGCCGAAGCTTTCTTT
.	TRBJ2-7	TRBD2	TRBV28	CASSFSRLAGSEQYF	TGTGCCAGCAGTTTCTCGCGGCTAGCGGGGAGCGAGCAGTACTTC
.	TRBJ1-1	TRBD1	TRBV5-6	CASSRDRGNTEAFF	TGTGCCAGCAGCCGGGACAGGGGGAACACTGAAGCTTTCTTT
.	TRBJ1-1	TRBD1	TRBV5-1	CASSLGGTANTEAFF	TGCGCCAGCAGCTTAGGGGGGACAGCGAACACTGAAGCTTTCTTT
.	TRBJ2-7	TRBD2	TRBV9	CASSVALAGYEQYF	TGTGCCAGCAGCGTAGCACTAGCGGGGTACGAGCAGTACTTC